This record concerns one T cell receptor (beta chain) sequence. This CDR3 region has 11 residues. Germline-derived CDR1 and CDR2 are SQVTM and ANQGSEA. Trimming cost V 5 bases and J 6 bases, with 10 bases left between them. Authors' data handling: Estimation of nucleated cell counts was performed using reference gene primer amplification. Data came from immunoSEQ multiplex PCR; TCRdb stores just in-frame clones and leaves some out. The DNA was the basis for D and trimming; V, J and clone size are from that table. The profile covers about 150,000 clones, with more than 85% appearing a single time and roughly 7% taken by the ten largest. This sample stems from a study of blood T cell repertoires in COVID-19. As for the study in general: PBMCs, B-cell-depleted T cells, or T cells provided the cDNA or gDNA that made up the material.

The chain combines TRBV29-1 with TRBJ1-1, with a possible D match to TRBD1 (5 bases). The sequenced sample was PBMCs or T cells enriched from blood (not recorded which). The sequence came from a woman between 50 and 59 years old who had recovered from COVID-19. CDR3 nucleotide sequence: TGCAGCGTTCGACAGTCTCCTGAAGCTTTCTTT. Its translation is CSVRQSPEAFF.